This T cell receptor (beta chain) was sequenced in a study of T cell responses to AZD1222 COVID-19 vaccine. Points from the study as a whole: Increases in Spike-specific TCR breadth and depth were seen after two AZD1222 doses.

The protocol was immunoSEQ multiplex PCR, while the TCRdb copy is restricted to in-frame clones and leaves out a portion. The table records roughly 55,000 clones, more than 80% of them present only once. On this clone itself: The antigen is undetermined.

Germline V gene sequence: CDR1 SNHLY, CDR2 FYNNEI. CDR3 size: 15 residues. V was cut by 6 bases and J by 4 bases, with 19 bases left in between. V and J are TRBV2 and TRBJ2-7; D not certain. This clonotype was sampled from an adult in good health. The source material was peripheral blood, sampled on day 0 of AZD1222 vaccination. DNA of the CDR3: TGTGCCAGCAGGGGTAGAACAACCCACCGATACGAGCAGTACTTC. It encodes CASRGRTTHRYEQYF.